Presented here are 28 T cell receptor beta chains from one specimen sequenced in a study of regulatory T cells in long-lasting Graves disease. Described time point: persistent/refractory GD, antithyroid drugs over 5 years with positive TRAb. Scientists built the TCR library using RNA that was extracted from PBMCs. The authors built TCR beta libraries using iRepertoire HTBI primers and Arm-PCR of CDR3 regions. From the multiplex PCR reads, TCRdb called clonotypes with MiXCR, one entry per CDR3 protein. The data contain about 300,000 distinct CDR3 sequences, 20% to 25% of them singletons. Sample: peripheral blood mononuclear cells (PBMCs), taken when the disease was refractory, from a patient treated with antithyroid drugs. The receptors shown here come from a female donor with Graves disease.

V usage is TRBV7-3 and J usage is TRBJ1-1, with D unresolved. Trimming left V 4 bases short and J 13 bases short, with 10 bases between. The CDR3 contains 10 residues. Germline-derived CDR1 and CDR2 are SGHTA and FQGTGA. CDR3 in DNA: TGTGCCAGCAGCTCTCCACAAGATTTCTTT. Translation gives CASSSPQDFF.

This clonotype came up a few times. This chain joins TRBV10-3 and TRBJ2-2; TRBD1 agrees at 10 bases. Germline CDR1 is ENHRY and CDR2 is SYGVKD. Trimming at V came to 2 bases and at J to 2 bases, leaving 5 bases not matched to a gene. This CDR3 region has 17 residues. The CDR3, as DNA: TGTGCCATCAGTGAGCTAGGGACAGGGGACAACACCGGGGAGCTGTTTTTT. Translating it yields CAISELGTGDNTGELFF.

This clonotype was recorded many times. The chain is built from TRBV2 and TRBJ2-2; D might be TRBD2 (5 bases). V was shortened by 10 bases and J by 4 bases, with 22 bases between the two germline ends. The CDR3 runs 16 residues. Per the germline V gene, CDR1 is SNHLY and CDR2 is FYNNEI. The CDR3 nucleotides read TGTGCCACACAAGACATCCACGGGGTTCTCACCGGGGAGCTGTTTTTT. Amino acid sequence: CATQDIHGVLTGELFF.

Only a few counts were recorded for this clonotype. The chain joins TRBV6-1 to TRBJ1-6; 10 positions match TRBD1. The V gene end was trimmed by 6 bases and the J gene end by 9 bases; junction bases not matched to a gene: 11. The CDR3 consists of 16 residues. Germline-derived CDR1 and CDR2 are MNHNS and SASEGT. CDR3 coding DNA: TGTGCCAGCAGCTCTGGCTCGGACAGGGGGAGTTCACCCCTCCACTTT. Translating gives CASSSGSDRGSSPLHF.

CDR3 amino acids: CSARPIGATRSPNTGELFF. CDR3 coding DNA: TGCAGCGCCCGCCCCATTGGTGCTACCAGGTCTCCGAACACCGGGGAGCTGTTTTTT. The chain recombines TRBV29-1 with TRBJ2-2; D call uncertain. The CDR3 consists of 19 residues. Trimming pared 7 bases from V and 0 bases from J, leaving 27 bases between. Germline CDR1 is SQVTM and CDR2 is ANQGSEA.

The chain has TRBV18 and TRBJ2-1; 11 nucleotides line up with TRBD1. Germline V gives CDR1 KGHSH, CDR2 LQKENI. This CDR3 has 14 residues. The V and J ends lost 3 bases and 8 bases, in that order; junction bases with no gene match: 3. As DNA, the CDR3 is TGTGCCAGCTCACCGGGACAGGGGGAGGATGAGCAGTTCTTC. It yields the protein CASSPGQGEDEQFF.

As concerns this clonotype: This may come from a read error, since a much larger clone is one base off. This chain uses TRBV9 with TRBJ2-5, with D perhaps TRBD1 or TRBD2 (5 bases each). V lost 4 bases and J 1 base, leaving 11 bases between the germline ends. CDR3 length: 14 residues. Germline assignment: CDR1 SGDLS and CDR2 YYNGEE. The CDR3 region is CASSPRGAQETQYF. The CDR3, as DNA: TGTGCCAGCAGCCCCAGAGGGGCCCAAGAGACCCAGTACTTC. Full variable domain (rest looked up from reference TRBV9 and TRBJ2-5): DSGVTQTPKHLITATGQRVTLRCSPRSGDLSVYWYQQSLDQGLQFLIQYYNGEERAKGNILERFSAQQFPDLHSELNLSSLELGDSALYFCASSPRGAQETQYFGPGTRLLVL.

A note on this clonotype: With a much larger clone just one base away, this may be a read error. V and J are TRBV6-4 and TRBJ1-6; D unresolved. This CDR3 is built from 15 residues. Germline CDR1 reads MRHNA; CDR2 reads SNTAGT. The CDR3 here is CASSDLDPTVSPPHF. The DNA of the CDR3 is TGTGCCAGCAGTGATTTGGACCCGACCGTTTCACCCCCCCACTTT.

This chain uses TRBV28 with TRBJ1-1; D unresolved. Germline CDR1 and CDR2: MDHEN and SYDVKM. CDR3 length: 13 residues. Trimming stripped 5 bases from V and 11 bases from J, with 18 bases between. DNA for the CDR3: TGTGCCAGCAGTCTCCCTTTGGTGGGTTCGGCTTTCTTT. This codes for CASSLPLVGSAFF.

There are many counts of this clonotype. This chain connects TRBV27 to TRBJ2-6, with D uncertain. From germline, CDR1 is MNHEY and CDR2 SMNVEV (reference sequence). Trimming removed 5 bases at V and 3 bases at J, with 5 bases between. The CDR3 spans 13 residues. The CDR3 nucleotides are TGTGCCAGCAGTCCCCTTGGGGCCAACGTCCTGACTTTC. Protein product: CASSPLGANVLTF.

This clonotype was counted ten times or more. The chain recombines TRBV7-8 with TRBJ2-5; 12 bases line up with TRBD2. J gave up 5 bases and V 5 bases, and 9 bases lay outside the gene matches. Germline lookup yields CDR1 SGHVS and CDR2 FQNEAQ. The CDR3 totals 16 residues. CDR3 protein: CASSPRWTSGAETQYF. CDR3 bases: TGTGCCAGCAGCCCCAGATGGACTAGCGGGGCCGAGACCCAGTACTTC. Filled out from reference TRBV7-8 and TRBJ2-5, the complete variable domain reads GAGVSQSPRYKVAKRGQDVALRCDPISGHVSLFWYQQALGQGPEFLTYFQNEAQLDKSGLPSDRFFAERPEGSVSTLKIQRTQQEDSAVYLCASSPRWTSGAETQYFGPGTRLLVL.

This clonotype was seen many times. DNA for the CDR3: TGTGCCAGCAGAGAATCGGACAGGGTTGCTTTCTTT. Residues: CASRESDRVAFF. The chain recombines TRBV6-1 with TRBJ1-1; TRBD1 agrees at 8 bases. V was pared by 6 bases and J by 11 bases, with 8 bases of the junction left unmatched. Germline V lookup: CDR1 MNHNS, CDR2 SASEGT. The CDR3 sequence is 12 residues long.

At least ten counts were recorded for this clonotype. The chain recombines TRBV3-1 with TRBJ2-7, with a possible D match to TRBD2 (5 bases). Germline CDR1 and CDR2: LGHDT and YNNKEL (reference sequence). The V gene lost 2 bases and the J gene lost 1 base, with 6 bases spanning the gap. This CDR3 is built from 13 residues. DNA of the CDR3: TGTGCCAGCAGCCAACGGGGTTCCTACGAGCAGTACTTC. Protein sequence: CASSQRGSYEQYF.

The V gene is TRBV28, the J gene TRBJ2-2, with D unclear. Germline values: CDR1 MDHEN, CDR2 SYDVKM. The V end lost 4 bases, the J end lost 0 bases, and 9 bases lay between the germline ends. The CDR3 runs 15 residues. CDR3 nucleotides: TGTGCCAGCAGTTACCGGCGGTCGAACACCGGGGAGCTGTTTTTT. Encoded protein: CASSYRRSNTGELFF.

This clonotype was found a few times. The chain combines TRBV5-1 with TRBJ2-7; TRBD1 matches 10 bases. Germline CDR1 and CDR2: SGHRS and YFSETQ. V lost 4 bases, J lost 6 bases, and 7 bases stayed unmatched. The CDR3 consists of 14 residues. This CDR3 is CASSGGDRGFEQYF. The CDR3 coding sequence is TGCGCCAGCAGCGGAGGGGACAGGGGCTTCGAGCAGTACTTC.

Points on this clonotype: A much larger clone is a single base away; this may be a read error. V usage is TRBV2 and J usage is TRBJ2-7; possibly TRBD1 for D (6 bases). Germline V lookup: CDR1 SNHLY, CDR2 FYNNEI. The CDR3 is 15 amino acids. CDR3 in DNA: TGTGCCAGCAGTAGGCCCCGGACAGTGTCTTACGAGCAGTGCTTC. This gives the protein CASSRPRTVSYEQCF.

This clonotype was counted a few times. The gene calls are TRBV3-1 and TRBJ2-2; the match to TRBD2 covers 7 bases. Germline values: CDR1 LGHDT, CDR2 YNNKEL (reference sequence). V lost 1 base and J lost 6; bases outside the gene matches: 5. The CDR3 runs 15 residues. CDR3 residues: CASSQGWTRAGELFF. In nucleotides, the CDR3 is TGTGCCAGCAGCCAAGGATGGACTAGGGCCGGGGAGCTGTTTTTT.

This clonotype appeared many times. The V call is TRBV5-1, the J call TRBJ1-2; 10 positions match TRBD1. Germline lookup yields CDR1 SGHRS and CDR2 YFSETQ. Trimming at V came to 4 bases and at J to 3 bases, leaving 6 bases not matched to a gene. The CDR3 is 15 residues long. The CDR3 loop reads CASSPRDRGDYGYTF. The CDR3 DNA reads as TGCGCCAGCAGCCCCCGGGACAGGGGAGACTATGGCTACACCTTC.

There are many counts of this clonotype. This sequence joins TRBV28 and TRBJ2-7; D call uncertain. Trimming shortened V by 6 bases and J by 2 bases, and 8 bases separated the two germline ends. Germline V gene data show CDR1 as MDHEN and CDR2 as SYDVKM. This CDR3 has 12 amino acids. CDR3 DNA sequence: TGTGCCAGCAGGGGCTACCCCTACGAGCAGTACTTC. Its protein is CASRGYPYEQYF.

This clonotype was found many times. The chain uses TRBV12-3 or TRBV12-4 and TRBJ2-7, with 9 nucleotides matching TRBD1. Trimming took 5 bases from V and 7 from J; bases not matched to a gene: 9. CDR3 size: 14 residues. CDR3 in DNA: TGTGCCAGCAGTCGACGGGACAGGGATGTTGAGCAGTACTTC. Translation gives CASSRRDRDVEQYF.

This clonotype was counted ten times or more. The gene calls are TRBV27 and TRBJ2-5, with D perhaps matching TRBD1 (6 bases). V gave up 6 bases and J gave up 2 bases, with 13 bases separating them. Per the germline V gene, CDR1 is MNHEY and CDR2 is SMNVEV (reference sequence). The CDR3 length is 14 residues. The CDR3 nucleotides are TGTGCCAGCAGCCCTCGAGGGACACAAGAGACCCAGTACTTC. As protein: CASSPRGTQETQYF.

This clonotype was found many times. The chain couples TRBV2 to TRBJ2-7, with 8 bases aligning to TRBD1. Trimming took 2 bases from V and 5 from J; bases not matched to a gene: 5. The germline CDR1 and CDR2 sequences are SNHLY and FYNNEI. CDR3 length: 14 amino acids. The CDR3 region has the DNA TGTGCCAGCAGTGAAAGACAGGGGAGCCACGAGCAGTACTTC. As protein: CASSERQGSHEQYF. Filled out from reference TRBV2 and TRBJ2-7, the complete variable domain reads EPEVTQTPSHQVTQMGQEVILRCVPISNHLYFYWYRQILGQKVEFLVSFYNNEISEKSEIFDDQFSVERPDGSNFTLKIRSTKLEDSAMYFCASSERQGSHEQYFGPGTRLTVT.

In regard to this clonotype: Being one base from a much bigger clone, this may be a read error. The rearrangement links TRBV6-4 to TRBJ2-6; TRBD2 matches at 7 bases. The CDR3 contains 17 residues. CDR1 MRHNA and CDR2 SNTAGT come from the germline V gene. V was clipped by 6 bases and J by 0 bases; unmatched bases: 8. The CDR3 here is CASRAGRTRSGANVLTF. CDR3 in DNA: TGTGCCAGCAGAGCGGGGAGGACTCGCTCTGGGGCCAACGTCCTGACTTTC.

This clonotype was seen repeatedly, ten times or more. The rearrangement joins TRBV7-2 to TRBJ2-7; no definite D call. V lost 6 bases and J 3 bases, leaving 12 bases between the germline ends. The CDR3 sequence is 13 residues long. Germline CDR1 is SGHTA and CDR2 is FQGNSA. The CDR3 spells CASRRIDHYEQYF. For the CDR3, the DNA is TGTGCCAGCAGGCGAATCGATCACTACGAGCAGTACTTC.

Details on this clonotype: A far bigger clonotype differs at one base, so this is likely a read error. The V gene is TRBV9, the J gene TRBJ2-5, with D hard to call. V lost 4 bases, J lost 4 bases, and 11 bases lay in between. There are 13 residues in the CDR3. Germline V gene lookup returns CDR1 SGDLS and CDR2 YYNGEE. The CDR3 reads CASSSLIRETQYF. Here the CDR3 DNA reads TGTGCCAGCAGCTCACTAATCCGAGAGACCCAGTACTTC.

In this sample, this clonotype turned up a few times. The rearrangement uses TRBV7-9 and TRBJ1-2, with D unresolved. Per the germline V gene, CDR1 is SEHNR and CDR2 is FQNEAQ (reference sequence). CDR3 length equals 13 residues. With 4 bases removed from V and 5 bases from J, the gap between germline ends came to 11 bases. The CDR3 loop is CASSSGNNYGYTF. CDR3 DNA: TGTGCCAGCAGCTCCGGGAACAATTATGGCTACACCTTC. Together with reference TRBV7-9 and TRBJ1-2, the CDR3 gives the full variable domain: DTGVSQNPRHKITKRGQNVTFRCDPISEHNRLYWYRQTLGQGPEFLTYFQNEAQLEKSRLLSDRFSAERPKGSFSTLEIQRTEQGDSAMYLCASSSGNNYGYTFGSGTRLTVV.

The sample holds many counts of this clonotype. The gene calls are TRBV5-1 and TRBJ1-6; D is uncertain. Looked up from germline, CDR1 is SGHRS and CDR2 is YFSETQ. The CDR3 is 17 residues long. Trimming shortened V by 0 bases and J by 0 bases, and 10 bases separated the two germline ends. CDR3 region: CASSLDLVSSYNSPLHF. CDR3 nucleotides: TGCGCCAGCAGCTTGGACCTCGTCAGCTCCTATAATTCACCCCTCCACTTT.

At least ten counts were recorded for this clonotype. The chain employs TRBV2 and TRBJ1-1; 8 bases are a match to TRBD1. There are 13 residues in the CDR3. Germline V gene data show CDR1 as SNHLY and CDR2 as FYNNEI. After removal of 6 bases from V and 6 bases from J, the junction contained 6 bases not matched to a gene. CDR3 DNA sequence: TGTGCCAGCAGACCTACGGGACAGGCTGAAGCTTTCTTT. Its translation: CASRPTGQAEAFF.